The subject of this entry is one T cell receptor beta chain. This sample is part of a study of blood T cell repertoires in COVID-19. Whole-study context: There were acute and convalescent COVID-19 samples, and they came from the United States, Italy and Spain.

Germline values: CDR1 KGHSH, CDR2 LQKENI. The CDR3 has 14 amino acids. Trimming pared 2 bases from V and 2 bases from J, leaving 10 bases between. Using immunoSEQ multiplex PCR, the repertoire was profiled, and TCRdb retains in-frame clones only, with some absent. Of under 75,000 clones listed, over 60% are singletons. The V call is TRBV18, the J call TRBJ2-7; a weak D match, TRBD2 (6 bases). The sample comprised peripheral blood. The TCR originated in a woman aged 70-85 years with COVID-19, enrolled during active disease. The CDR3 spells CASSPEGLPYEQYF. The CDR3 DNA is TGTGCCAGCTCACCAGAGGGACTCCCCTACGAGCAGTACTTC.